These 27 T cell receptor beta chains originate from one sample sequenced in a study of shared clonotypes between healthy human individuals. Repertoires were generated with immunoSEQ multiplex PCR, while TCRdb's copy carries only in-frame clones and drops some. The sample has about 710,000 clones, about 80% seen once. Source material: memory CD4+ T cells sorted from blood. Subset given: CD45RA-negative fraction. The receptor source for this set is a woman aged 25-40 years in good health.

This clone turned up a few times. V usage is TRBV12-5 and J usage is TRBJ2-1; no clear D gene. The V end lost 2 bases, the J end lost 8 bases, and 7 bases lay between the germline ends. This CDR3 comprises 12 residues. Germline values: CDR1 LGHNT, CDR2 FRNRAP. The CDR3 here is CASGLKRDEQFF. CDR3 nucleotide sequence: TGTGCTAGTGGTTTGAAGCGCGATGAGCAGTTCTTC.

The chain carries TRBV20-1 and TRBJ2-7; either TRBD1 or TRBD2 may supply D (5 bases each). V dropped 4 bases and J dropped 7 bases, with 11 bases sitting between them. CDR3 length equals 11 residues. The germline V gene encodes CDR1 DFQATT and CDR2 SNEGSKA (reference sequence). The CDR3: CSATDSGEQYF. As DNA, the CDR3 is TGCAGTGCTACAGACAGCGGAGAGCAGTACTTC.

This chain links TRBV29-1 with TRBJ2-1; D unresolved. The germline CDR1 and CDR2 sequences are SQVTM and ANQGSEA. The V end was cut by 3 bases, the J end by 9 bases, with 15 bases between. This CDR3 is built from 13 residues. The CDR3 nucleotides read TGCAGCGTTGAGGAGAATCGGATGGGTGAGCAGTTCTTC. Protein: CSVEENRMGEQFF.

The chain carries TRBV14 and TRBJ2-1; D may be TRBD2 (6 bases). The CDR3 totals 16 residues. Germline loops: CDR1 SGHDN, CDR2 FVKESK. Between the trimmed V and J ends, which lost 1 base and 2 bases, there was a span of 12 bases. In DNA, the CDR3 is TGTGCCAGCAGCCAAGTTGGCAGCGGGCCCTACAATGAGCAGTTCTTC. This codes for CASSQVGSGPYNEQFF.

This clone was counted a single time. V is TRBV29-1 and J is TRBJ2-4, with D tentatively TRBD2 (6 bases). The germline V gene has CDR1 SQVTM and CDR2 ANQGSEA. The CDR3 is 16 amino acids. Trimming removed 0 bases from V and 1 base from J, with 13 bases in between. Written as DNA, the CDR3 is TGCAGCGTTGAAGATCCAGGCGGGATGGCCAAAAACATTCAGTACTTC. Its protein product is CSVEDPGGMAKNIQYF.

This clone appeared many times. Distinct nucleotide sequences in the sample also encode this CDR3. The V and J genes are TRBV7-2 and TRBJ2-7; possible D gene TRBD2, 6 bases. This CDR3 comprises 12 residues. Trimming removed 7 bases at V and 7 bases at J, with 14 bases between. CDR1 and CDR2 (germline): SGHTA, FQGNSA. CDR3 DNA: TGTGCCAGCAAGTCAGCGGGTGGTGAGCAGTACTTC. It is translated as CASKSAGGEQYF. Filled out from reference TRBV7-2 and TRBJ2-7, the complete variable domain reads GAGVSQSPSNKVTEKGKDVELRCDPISGHTALYWYRQSLGQGLEFLIYFQGNSAPDKSGLPSDRFSAERTGGSVSTLTIQRTQQEDSAVYLCASKSAGGEQYFGPGTRLTVT.

CDR3 loop: CASSEDSRLGPQHF. In nucleotides, the CDR3 is TGCGCCAGCAGTGAGGATTCTAGGTTGGGGCCCCAGCATTTT. The chain recombines TRBV10-2 with TRBJ1-5; no clear D gene. V lost 2 bases and J 9 bases, leaving 14 bases between the germline ends. This CDR3 spans 14 amino acids. Germline V CDR1 and CDR2: WSHSY, SAAADI.

The rearrangement joins TRBV10-3 to TRBJ2-7, with D maybe TRBD1 (5 bases). V was cut by 0 bases and J by 5 bases, with 8 bases left in between. CDR1 and CDR2 (germline): ENHRY, SYGVKD. This CDR3 region has 13 residues. In nucleotides, the CDR3 is TGTGCCATCAGTGAGTCCCCAGGGAACGAGCAGTACTTC. Its protein product is CAISESPGNEQYF.

Here the CDR3 DNA reads TGTGCTAGTGGATCAGAGGGGGCCTCACCTAGCACAGATACGCAGTATTTT. It specifies CASGSEGASPSTDTQYF. The gene calls are TRBV12-5 and TRBJ2-3; 7 bases are a match to TRBD1. The junction had 12 bases not matched to a gene; V was cut back by 6 bases and J by 0 bases. CDR3 size: 17 residues. Germline CDR1 reads LGHNT; CDR2 reads FRNRAP.

J is TRBJ2-3 and V is TRBV4-1, with 12 bases identical to TRBD2. The CDR3 sequence is 19 residues long. Germline V gene data show CDR1 as MGHRA and CDR2 as YSYEKL. V shed 2 bases, J shed 5 bases, and the junction held 14 bases outside the gene matches. The CDR3 DNA sequence: TGCGCCAGCAGCCAAATATGGCCCGCTAGCGGGAGGGCCTTAGATACGCAGTATTTT. Translating it yields CASSQIWPASGRALDTQYF.

The V and J genes are TRBV28 and TRBJ2-7; 8 nucleotides align to TRBD1. The CDR3 runs 13 residues. J was trimmed by 7 bases and V by 4 bases; bases with no gene match: 6. The germline V gene encodes CDR1 MDHEN and CDR2 SYDVKM. The CDR3 region is CASSSQGAGEQYF. CDR3 sequence (DNA): TGTGCCAGCAGTTCCCAGGGGGCGGGTGAGCAGTACTTC.

The CDR3 region is CASRPTSGRGNEQFF. CDR3 bases: TGTGCCAGCAGACCAACTAGCGGGAGAGGGAATGAGCAGTTCTTC. This chain uses TRBV11-2 with TRBJ2-1, with 11 bases identical to TRBD2. CDR3 length equals 15 residues. The ends lost 6 bases at V and 7 bases at J; junction bases unmatched: 8. The germline CDR1 and CDR2 sequences are SGHAT and FQNNGV.

The chain links TRBV6-4 to TRBJ1-1; TRBD1 aligns across 10 bases. This CDR3 contains 13 residues. Trimming took 2 bases from V and 11 from J; bases not matched to a gene: 5. Germline CDR1 reads MRHNA; CDR2 reads SNTAGT. Here the CDR3 reads CASSDRGQGVAFF. The CDR3 DNA reads as TGTGCCAGCAGTGACCGAGGACAGGGGGTGGCTTTCTTT.

The chain employs TRBV19 and TRBJ1-1, with 8 nucleotides matching TRBD1. J was trimmed by 0 bases and V by 6 bases; bases with no gene match: 15. The CDR3 runs to 18 residues. CDR1 and CDR2 (germline): LNHDA, SQIVND (reference sequence). The CDR3 nucleotides read TGTGCCAGTAGCCCAACAGGGGGTGTTCTATTAGTGAACACTGAAGCTTTCTTT. It codes for CASSPTGGVLLVNTEAFF.

The chain links TRBV11-2 to TRBJ1-5; D may be TRBD1 (5 bases). Trimming cost V 5 bases and J 0 bases, with 11 bases left between them. CDR3 size: 15 residues. Germline CDR1 reads SGHAT; CDR2 reads FQNNGV. The CDR3 DNA sequence: TGTGCCAGCAGCCCGGGACCTAATAGCAATCAGCCCCAGCATTTT. This codes for CASSPGPNSNQPQHF.

The chain employs TRBV18 and TRBJ2-2; 7 nucleotides match TRBD1. The CDR3 is 16 amino acids. CDR1 is KGHSH, CDR2 LQKENI, per germline. Trimming took 2 bases from V and 4 from J; bases not matched to a gene: 7. The CDR3: CASSPNPTGSTGELFF. CDR3 sequence (DNA): TGTGCCAGCTCACCAAATCCGACAGGGTCCACCGGGGAGCTGTTTTTT.

The CDR3 DNA sequence: TGTGCCAGCAGCTTCCTGGTGACAGGGATACAAGAGACCCAGTACTTC. It specifies CASSFLVTGIQETQYF. The chain employs TRBV5-6 and TRBJ2-5; TRBD1 matches at 7 bases. Germline lookup yields CDR1 SGHDT and CDR2 YYEEEE. V trimming: 2 bases; J trimming: 2 bases; junction bases outside the gene matches: 9. The CDR3 spans 16 residues.

V is TRBV5-5 and J is TRBJ2-7; perhaps TRBD1 as D (5 bases). Trimming pared 5 bases from V and 2 bases from J, leaving 14 bases between. Germline CDR1 SGHKS, CDR2 YYEKEE (reference sequence). The CDR3 has 14 amino acids. This CDR3 is CASRAGPYTYEQYF. The CDR3 DNA reads as TGTGCCAGCAGAGCAGGGCCCTACACCTACGAGCAGTACTTC.

This clone was recorded many times. This rearrangement joins TRBV12-2 to TRBJ1-5. TRBV12-2 is noted as a pseudogene. The CDR3 covers 9 residues. CDR3 sequence (DNA): TGTTCTACAAAGGAGCCCCAGCATTTT. Translating gives CSTKEPQHF.

This clone was detected many times. The chain carries TRBV6-5 and TRBJ2-7; D is unclear. V was pared by 7 bases and J by 7 bases, with 20 bases between. This CDR3 region has 14 residues. The germline CDR1 and CDR2 sequences are MNHEY and SVGAGI. CDR3 sequence reads: CASTRDPQVGEQYF. In DNA, the CDR3 is TGTGCCAGCACCAGAGACCCGCAGGTTGGGGAGCAGTACTTC.

The rearrangement joins TRBV27 to TRBJ2-4; 10 nucleotides align to TRBD2. CDR1 is MNHEY, CDR2 SMNVEV, per germline (reference sequence). This CDR3 spans 19 amino acids. V was pared by 6 bases and J by 6 bases, with 20 bases of the junction left unmatched. For the CDR3, the DNA is TGTGCCAGCAGCAACCGATCCCTTGCTAGCGGGAGTATAAGAAACATTCAGTACTTC. Protein product: CASSNRSLASGSIRNIQYF.

This clone has just a few counts. Other DNA variants within this sample encode the same CDR3. The V call is TRBV6-6, the J call TRBJ1-5; D is perhaps TRBD1 (6 bases). This CDR3 has 15 residues. The V and J ends lost 6 bases and 0 bases respectively, with 12 bases between them. Germline CDR1 reads MNHNY; CDR2 reads SVGAGI (reference sequence). CDR3 sequence: CASRGGPYSNQPQHF. The CDR3 DNA follows: TGTGCCAGCAGAGGGGGACCGTATAGCAATCAGCCCCAGCATTTT.

CDR3 in amino acids: CASSYSLAVDEQYF. The CDR3 DNA reads TGTGCCAGCAGTTACTCCCTAGCGGTCGACGAGCAGTACTTC. This chain uses TRBV6-5 with TRBJ2-7, with TRBD2 matching over 7 bases. This CDR3 has 14 amino acids. The V segment lost 0 bases and the J segment 5 bases; nucleotides outside the gene matches: 4. Germline values: CDR1 MNHEY, CDR2 SVGAGI.

The chain joins TRBV11-3 to TRBJ1-5; D perhaps matches TRBD1 (5 bases). The V end lost 4 bases, the J end lost 4 bases, and 14 bases lay between the germline ends. The germline gives CDR1 SGHNT, CDR2 YENEEA. This CDR3 region has 15 residues. In DNA, the CDR3 is TGTGCCAGCAGCTCGGGGGACCAAGGGAATCAGCCCCAGCATTTT. Encoded protein: CASSSGDQGNQPQHF. The full variable domain, in which reference TRBV11-3 and TRBJ1-5 provide the parts outside the CDR3, is EAGVVQSPRYKIIEKKQPVAFWCNPISGHNTLYWYLQNLGQGPELLIRYENEEAVDDSQLPKDRFSAERLKGVDSTLKIQPAELGDSAVYLCASSSGDQGNQPQHFGDGTRLSIL.

The rearrangement uses TRBV6-6 and TRBJ1-4; TRBD1 might be the D (6 bases). The CDR3 runs to 15 residues. The V gene's germline CDR1 is MNHNY and CDR2 SVGAGI (reference sequence). Trimming cost V 0 bases and J 8 bases, with 13 bases left between them. CDR3 loop: CASSYSWGAREKLFF. DNA of the CDR3: TGTGCCAGCAGTTACTCGTGGGGGGCTCGGGAAAAACTGTTTTTT.

The V and J genes are TRBV29-1 and TRBJ2-7; 7 bases are shared with TRBD1. V was clipped by 4 bases and J by 5 bases; unmatched bases: 11. CDR1 and CDR2 (germline): SQVTM, ANQGSEA. The CDR3 is 14 residues long. DNA of the CDR3: TGCAGCGTTGCGACCGGACAGGCCGTAAACGAGCAGTACTTC. It is translated as CSVATGQAVNEQYF.

The chain is built from TRBV2 and TRBJ1-1; TRBD1 matches at 7 bases. CDR1 is SNHLY, CDR2 FYNNEI, per germline. With V trimmed by 4 bases and J by 8 bases, 7 bases remained unmatched. There are 13 residues in the CDR3. The CDR3 reads CASSADRELEAFF. In DNA form, the CDR3 reads TGTGCCAGCAGTGCCGACAGGGAGTTAGAAGCTTTCTTT.